The clone carrying this TCR beta chain was seen more than once but under ten times. These data come from a study of human CD4 T cells and Enterobacteriaceae. Ex vivo total memory CD4+ samples were deeply sequenced, detecting one cell in 200,000. Measured with immunoSEQ multiplex PCR; TCRdb has only the in-frame clones, and not every one. The sample contains 25,000 to 30,000 clones, approximately 80% of which appear only once. The length of the CDR3 is 15 residues. The germline CDR1 and CDR2 sequences are MNHGY and SVAAGI. Deletions cut 4 bases from V and 1 base from J, with 13 bases between. All CD4+ cells other than CD45RA+CCR7+CD95- naive cells were sorted as memory, over 98% pure.

The sample comprised memory CD4+ T cells from blood. This rearrangement joins TRBV6-9 to TRBJ2-5, with unresolved D. This TCR derives from a human donor in good health. CDR3 protein: CASSWCPQLQETQYF. In DNA form, the CDR3 reads TGTGCCAGCAGTTGGTGCCCGCAGCTCCAAGAGACCCAGTACTTC.